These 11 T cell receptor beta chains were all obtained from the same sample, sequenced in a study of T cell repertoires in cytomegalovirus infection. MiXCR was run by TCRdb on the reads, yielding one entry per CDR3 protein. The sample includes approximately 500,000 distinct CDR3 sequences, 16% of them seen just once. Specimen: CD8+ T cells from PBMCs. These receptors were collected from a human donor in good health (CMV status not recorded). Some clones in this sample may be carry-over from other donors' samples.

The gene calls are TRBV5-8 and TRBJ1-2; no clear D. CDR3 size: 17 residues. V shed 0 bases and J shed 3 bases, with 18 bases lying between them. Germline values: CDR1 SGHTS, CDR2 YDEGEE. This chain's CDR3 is CASSLGPEMTDDYGYTF. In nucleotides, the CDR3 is TGTGCCAGCAGCTTGGGCCCTGAAATGACGGACGACTATGGCTACACCTTC.

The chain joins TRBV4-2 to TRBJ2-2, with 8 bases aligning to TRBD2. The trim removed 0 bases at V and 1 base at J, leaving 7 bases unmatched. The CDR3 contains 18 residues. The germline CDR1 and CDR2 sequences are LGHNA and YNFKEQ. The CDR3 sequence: CASSQEELAGMNTGELFF. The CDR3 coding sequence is TGTGCCAGCAGCCAAGAAGAGTTAGCGGGGATGAACACCGGGGAGCTGTTTTTT.

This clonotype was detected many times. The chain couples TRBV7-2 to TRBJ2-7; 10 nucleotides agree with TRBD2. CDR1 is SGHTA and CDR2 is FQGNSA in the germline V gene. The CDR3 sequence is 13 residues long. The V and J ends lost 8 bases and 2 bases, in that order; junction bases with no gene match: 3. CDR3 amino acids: CASRTSGTYEQYF. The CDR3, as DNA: TGTGCCAGCCGGACTAGCGGAACCTACGAGCAGTACTTC.

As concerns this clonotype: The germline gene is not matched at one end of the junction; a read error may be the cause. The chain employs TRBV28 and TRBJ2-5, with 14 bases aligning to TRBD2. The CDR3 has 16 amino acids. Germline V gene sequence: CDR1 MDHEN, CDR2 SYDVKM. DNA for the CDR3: TGTGGCAGCAGTTTATTGGGACTAGCGGGAGCAGAGACCCAGTACTTC. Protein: CGSSLLGLAGAETQYF.

The CDR3: CASSSTSAGESLYNEQFF. Written as DNA, the CDR3 is TGTGCCAGCAGTTCCACCTCAGCGGGAGAGTCCCTTTACAATGAGCAGTTCTTC. V is TRBV28 and J is TRBJ2-1, with 8 bases identical to TRBD2. The V and J ends lost 4 bases and 4 bases, in that order; junction bases with no gene match: 15. The CDR3 runs 18 residues. Germline CDR1 and CDR2: MDHEN and SYDVKM.

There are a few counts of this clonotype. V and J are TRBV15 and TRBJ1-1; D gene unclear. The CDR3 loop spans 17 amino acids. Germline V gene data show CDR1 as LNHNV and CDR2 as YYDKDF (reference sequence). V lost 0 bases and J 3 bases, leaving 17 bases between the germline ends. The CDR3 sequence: CATSRDESFARDTEAFF. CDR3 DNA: TGTGCCACCAGCAGAGATGAGTCGTTTGCTAGAGACACTGAAGCTTTCTTT.

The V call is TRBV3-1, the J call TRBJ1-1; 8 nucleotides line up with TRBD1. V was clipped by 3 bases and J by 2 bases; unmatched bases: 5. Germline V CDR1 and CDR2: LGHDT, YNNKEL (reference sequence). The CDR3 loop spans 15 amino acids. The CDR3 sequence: CASSQDRAVNTEAFF. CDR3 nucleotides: TGTGCCAGCAGCCAGGACAGGGCCGTAAACACTGAAGCTTTCTTT.

CDR3 sequence reads: CASHGASDGYTF. CDR3 DNA sequence: TGTGCCAGCCACGGGGCCTCGGATGGCTACACCTTC. The V call is TRBV7-9, the J call TRBJ1-2; D might be TRBD1 (5 bases). Trimming removed 8 bases at V and 6 bases at J, with 13 bases between. The CDR3 length is 12 residues. Per germline, CDR1 SEHNR and CDR2 FQNEAQ (reference sequence).

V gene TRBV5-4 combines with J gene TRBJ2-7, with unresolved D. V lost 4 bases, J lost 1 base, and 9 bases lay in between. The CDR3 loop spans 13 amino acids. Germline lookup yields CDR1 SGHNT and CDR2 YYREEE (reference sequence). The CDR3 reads CASSPSRSYEQYF. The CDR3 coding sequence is TGTGCCAGCAGCCCCTCGCGGTCCTACGAGCAGTACTTC.

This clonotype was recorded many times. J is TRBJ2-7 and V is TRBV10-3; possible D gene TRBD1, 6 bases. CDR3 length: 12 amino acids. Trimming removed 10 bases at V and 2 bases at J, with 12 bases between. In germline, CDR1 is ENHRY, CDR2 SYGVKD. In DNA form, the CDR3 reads TGTGCCAGCGCTACAGGGCCCTACGAGCAGTACTTC. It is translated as CASATGPYEQYF.

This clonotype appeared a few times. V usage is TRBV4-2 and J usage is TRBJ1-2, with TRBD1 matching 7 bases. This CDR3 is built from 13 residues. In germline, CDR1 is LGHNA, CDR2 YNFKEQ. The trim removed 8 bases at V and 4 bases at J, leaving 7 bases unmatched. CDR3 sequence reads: CASGVGGSYGYTF. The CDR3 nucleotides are TGTGCCAGCGGGGTAGGGGGCAGCTATGGCTACACCTTC.